Detailed here is one T cell receptor (beta chain). The data belong to a study of blood T cells in healthy people across ages. Between the trimmed V and J ends, which lost 0 bases and 10 bases, there was a span of 13 bases. This CDR3 comprises 15 residues. The germline V gene has CDR1 LGHDT and CDR2 YNNKEL (reference sequence). A sample-barcoded 5' primer and a J-beta primer mix were used in a second PCR of roughly 6 to 11 cycles. Unique molecular identifiers of 12 random nucleotides labeled each cDNA. TCRdb used MiXCR to reprocess the 5' RACE reads, holding one entry per CDR3 protein. The sample yields over 1,500,000 distinct CDR3 sequences, about two fifths seen once.

This receptor was taken from a human donor in good health. The specimen sequenced was blood. V usage is TRBV3-1 and J usage is TRBJ1-6, with a weak D call TRBD1 (6 bases). The DNA for the CDR3 is TGTGCCAGCAGCCAAGATTACACAGGGCGCTCACCCCTCCACTTT. Amino acid sequence: CASSQDYTGRSPLHF. The variable domain in full, completed from reference TRBV3-1 and TRBJ1-6, reads DTAVSQTPKYLVTQMGNDKSIKCEQNLGHDTMYWYKQDSKKFLKIMFSYNNKELIINETVPNRFSPKSPDKAHLNLHINSLELGDSAVYFCASSQDYTGRSPLHFGNGTRLTVT.